The rows below give T cell receptor beta chains drawn from one sample of a study of Graves' ophthalmopathy and Graves' hyperthyroidism. Each CDR3 protein gets one entry after TCRdb re-called the multiplex PCR reads with MiXCR. The sample has around 520,000 distinct CDR3 sequences, about 35% seen once. Sequenced sample: peripheral blood or thyroid tissue (not recorded which). The receptors here all came from an adult man with Graves' hyperthyroidism. CDR3s leave out the opening cysteine and the closing phenylalanine or tryptophan. Fields, in order: V gene, CDR3 protein.

>TRBV20-1
SARPRQGRESYEQY
>TRBV5-1
ASSRLGWGGERILNYGYT
>TRBV20-1
SASDSLLSFYGYT
>TRBV6-6
ASSTSLAGKKRETQY
>TRBV12-5
ASGLSAVYGYT
>TRBV28
ASSGRPAGHLYSNQPQH
>TRBV2
ASSEGATNYGYT
>TRBV20-1
SGEEWETQY
>TRBV5-1
ASSLAGSGYGYT
>TRBV28
ASSTRTGGDETQY
>TRBV10-3
ASFGTTRNTIY
>TRBV6-4
ASSVTGRRANEKLF
>TRBV7-3
ASSSDGTGELF
>TRBV2
ASSVAGGETKNIQY
>TRBV29-1
SVEGQGARETQY
>TRBV29-1
SVGSRDNGYGYT
>TRBV12-3/TRBV12-4
ASSRGHGNQPQH
>TRBV20-1
SARGLAGEYDTQY
>TRBV7-3
ASSFLNQPQH
>TRBV24-1
ATSEADRGLDGYT
>TRBV29-1
SVGRYTNYGYT
>TRBV7-2
ASSPISTSSGNTIY
>TRBV29-1
SQDIRGAKGNTIY
>TRBV19
ASSAQGSGLVYGYT
>TRBV12-3/TRBV12-4
ASTQPAGTGYT
>TRBV29-1
SVWGDLYNEQF
>TRBV20-1
SARDVRGWDTEAF
>TRBV5-1
VSSLDGNYGYT
>TRBV29-1
SLGQLEQY
>TRBV10-3
ASSEAGGGVPQH
>TRBV7-9
ASSPPKAGVETQY
>TRBV5-1
ASSLEGQGPEKLF
>TRBV20-1
SAGGTGVWEPQH
>TRBV3-1
ASSPADRDEQY
>TRBV7-8
ASSSADFRFRPTNGKLF
>TRBV7-3
ASSPTGQGSYEQC
>TRBV29-1
SVEQGWGAGANVLT
>TRBV7-2
ASSLAVGALDEQF
>TRBV10-3
AISESSVSSYEQY
>TRBV7-6
ASSLVVGKRETQY
>TRBV9
ASSARLVETQY
>TRBV19
ASTEPKAYEQY
>TRBV2
ASRGDPTAEAF
>TRBV7-9
ASGLAGGVGYT
>TRBV2
ASSDQVNTGELF
>TRBV2
ASQDRAGSNQPQH
>TRBV4-1
ASSIQGWQTQY
>TRBV7-8
ASSLTGAGQIPEAF
>TRBV20-1
SATGGLETDTQY
>TRBV12-3/TRBV12-4
ASRGQAVTGELF